This TCR beta chain came from a study of blood T cell repertoires in COVID-19 (dated by TCRdb to 2018 to 2021). Background for the entire study: Collaborator samples came from the United States, Italy and Spain and covered acute and convalescent phases of COVID-19. The material from the prospective study consisted of cDNA or gDNA derived from T cells, B-cell-depleted T cells, or PBMCs. A de-identified subject ID, COVID-19 status, age in years and sex were almost always included in the sample metadata. Samples came from the ongoing ImmuneRACE study (first 160 participants) plus 1,254 subjects from 6 global collaborators. The repertoires were released in a freely available public database meant as a resource for research on the immune response to SARS-CoV-2. Where available, HLA class I and class II types were taken from metadata supplied by the sample provider and were not determined by assay-based typing. Deeply sampled blood TCRbeta repertoires from subjects exposed to, actively infected with, or recovered from COVID-19 were included in the dataset.

CDR1 is given as MNHEY and CDR2 as SVGAGI, both from the germline V gene. The CDR3 runs 11 amino acids, cysteine and phenylalanine included. Just CDR3 DNA is preserved here, 33 bases in frame from base 1. At the junction V is shortened by 5 bases and J by 2 bases, with 4 bases in between. Overall results and qualifications from the work: How much clinical and demographic metadata was included differed by source and by participant, and the metadata was provided uncurated.

This clone occurred a few times. Its antigen is not yet known. Within one base of it there is no much larger clone, and no base qualities were kept. TCRbeta CDR3 regions were amplified from genomic DNA by means of the immunoSEQ Assay, a bias-controlled multiplex PCR. The authors' pipeline ran thus. The number of nucleated cells in each sample was estimated from the amplification of reference gene primers within the assay. Sequence reads were collapsed and filtered to measure the absolute abundance of every unique TCRbeta CDR3 rearrangement. For each sample, productive Simpson clonality was calculated as the square root of Simpson's diversity index across productive rearrangements. TCRdb mirrors the immuneACCESS table, restricted to in-frame sequences. Some clones are absent from its copies; in checked studies, under half trace to an unresolved V gene, and the reason for the others is unknown. V, J and clone size are those of that table, while D and trimming were read from the DNA. The sample records around 65,000 clones, 80% to 85% of which are singletons. Roughly 12% of the sample rests with the top ten.

The collaborating institutions used their own protocols to collect whole blood in K2EDTA tubes. For TCRbeta analysis, collaborators shipped samples in one of three forms: frozen whole blood, isolated PBMCs, or DNA extracted from either of those sample types. This chain is built from TRBV6-5 and TRBJ2-7; the D gene is unclear. Sequencing was performed on peripheral blood. The clonotype was recovered from a human donor in a cohort sampled during active COVID-19. The CDR3: CASSQAYEQYF. At the DNA level, the sequence is TGTGCCAGCAGTCAGGCCTACGAGCAGTACTTC.